Here is one T cell receptor beta chain with its context. The table lists this clonotype with a count of one. Its antigen is currently not known. Base quality data are lacking; no much larger clone is found one base away. One read gives only weak evidence. Using a mixed TRB-A/B primer pool, multiplex touch-down PCR amplified rearranged TRB sequences covering the V, D and J segments. Illumina adapters and sample indices were attached to the amplicons in two consecutive PCR reactions using Phusion HS II polymerase. Amplicons were gel-purified with the NucleoSpin Gel and PCR Clean-up kit, then checked with Qubit and an Agilent 2100 Bioanalyzer. Libraries were sequenced on an Illumina MiSeq using 600-cycle, single-indexed, paired-end runs. In the paper's pipeline: Processing of the TRB sequences was carried out with MiXCR versions 2.12 and 3.0.5. Each unique CDR3 nucleotide sequence was counted as one clone, and only productive sequences with at least two reads were retained. Shannon diversity, evenness, clonality (one minus evenness), and alpha-parameterized diversity profiles from alpha 0 to 5 were included as repertoire metrics. The IGoR algorithm was used to compute generation probabilities of clones in paired pre- and post-chemotherapy samples. TCRdb reprocessing: public reads trimmed at Q25 with fastp, clones called with MiXCR, in-frame beta chains kept. Entries that share a CDR3 protein sequence are merged under the most common genes and DNA. TCRdb, not the original authors, processed these V and J calls. The sample yields some 9,900 distinct CDR3 sequences; over 30% were counted once. Of the sample, approximately 3.4% falls within the top ten clones.

TCR beta rearrangements were amplified from genomic DNA isolated from peripheral blood, not from sorted cells or RNA. This record comes from a study of T cell repertoires in aging, cancer and after chemotherapy (dated by TCRdb to about 2019). About the study as a whole: Six donor age groups were covered, ranging from 30 or younger up to 70 or older, and each group contained at least three individuals. Approximately 8.4 million TCR reads were contained in the full dataset. Healthy donor control TCR repertoires were recorded over several months to years and showed clear clonal overlap across re-sampling. To look at immunoaging and at how T cells reconstitute after chemotherapy, the study profiled TCR beta repertoires in peripheral blood from both healthy donors and cancer patients. Alongside approximately 97 healthy donors serving as a reference group, the cohort included some 220 cancer patients, of whom some 90 had hematological cancers and around 120 had solid cancers.

CDR1 and CDR2 are read off the germline V gene as MNHNS and SASEGT. From the cysteine up to the phenylalanine, the CDR3 has a length of 14 residues. Just CDR3 DNA is preserved here, 42 bases in frame from base 1. Trimming costs V 5 bases and J 5 bases, and their ends lie 15 bases apart. General findings and caveats noted by the study authors: In healthy donors, the drop in TCR diversity with age came mainly from a loss of richness, whereas in cancer patients a loss of evenness also played a part. It was noted by the authors that conclusions about immunological memory after chemotherapy cannot be drawn from the repertoire data. In both cancer cohorts, median generation probability rose over the chemotherapy interval, which suggests that the repertoire was reconstituted through rebound thymic output. Compared with age-matched healthy donors, untreated patients with either hematological or solid cancers had significantly lower TCR diversity in the blood along with higher clonality.

Recombination linked TRBV6-1 to TRBJ1-1; the D gene is not confidently resolved. This TCR was recovered from a human donor in good health. Sequenced input: blood. The CDR3 region: CASSFRGVRTEAFF. The DNA sequence is as follows: TGTGCCAGCAGTTTCCGGGGAGTAAGGACTGAAGCTTTCTTT.